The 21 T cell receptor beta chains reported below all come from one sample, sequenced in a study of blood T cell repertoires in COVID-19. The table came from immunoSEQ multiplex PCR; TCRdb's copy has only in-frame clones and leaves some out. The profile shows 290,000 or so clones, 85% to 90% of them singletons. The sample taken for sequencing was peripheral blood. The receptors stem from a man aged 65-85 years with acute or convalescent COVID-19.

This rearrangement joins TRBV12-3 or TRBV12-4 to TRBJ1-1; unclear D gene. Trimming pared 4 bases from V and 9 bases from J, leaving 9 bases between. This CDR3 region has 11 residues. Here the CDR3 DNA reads TGTGCCAGCAGTTCATCGGGGAAAGCTTTCTTT. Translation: CASSSSGKAFF.

CDR3: CSVEAAGAADTQYF. CDR3 DNA: TGCAGCGTTGAAGCGGCAGGGGCCGCAGATACGCAGTATTTT. This chain connects TRBV29-1 to TRBJ2-3, with D possibly TRBD1 on 6 matching bases. The CDR3 has 14 residues. CDR1 and CDR2 (germline): SQVTM, ANQGSEA. Trimming shortened V by 1 base and J by 4 bases, and 12 bases separated the two germline ends.

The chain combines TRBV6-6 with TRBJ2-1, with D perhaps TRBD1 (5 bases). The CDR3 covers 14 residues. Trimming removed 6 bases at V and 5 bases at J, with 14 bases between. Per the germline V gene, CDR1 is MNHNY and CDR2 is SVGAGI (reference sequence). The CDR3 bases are TGTGCCAGCAGACCAGGGATTTGGGACAATGAGCAGTTCTTC. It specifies CASRPGIWDNEQFF.

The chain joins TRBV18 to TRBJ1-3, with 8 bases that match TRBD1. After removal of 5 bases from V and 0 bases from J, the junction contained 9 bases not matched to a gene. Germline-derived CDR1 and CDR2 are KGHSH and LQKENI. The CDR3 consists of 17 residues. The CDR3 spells CASSSGGQAISGNTIYF. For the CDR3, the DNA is TGTGCCAGCTCATCCGGGGGACAGGCGATCTCTGGAAACACCATATATTTT. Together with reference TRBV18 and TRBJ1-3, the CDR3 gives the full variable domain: NAGVMQNPRHLVRRRGQEARLRCSPMKGHSHVYWYRQLPEEGLKFMVYLQKENIIDESGMPKERFSAEFPKEGPSILRIQQVVRGDSAAYFCASSSGGQAISGNTIYFGEGSWLTVV.

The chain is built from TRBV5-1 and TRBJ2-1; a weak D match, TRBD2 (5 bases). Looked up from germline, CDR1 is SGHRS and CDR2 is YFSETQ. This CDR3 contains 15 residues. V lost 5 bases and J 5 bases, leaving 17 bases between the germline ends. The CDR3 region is CASRRAGGYDNEQFF. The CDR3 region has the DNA TGCGCCAGCAGGAGGGCGGGCGGATATGACAATGAGCAGTTCTTC.

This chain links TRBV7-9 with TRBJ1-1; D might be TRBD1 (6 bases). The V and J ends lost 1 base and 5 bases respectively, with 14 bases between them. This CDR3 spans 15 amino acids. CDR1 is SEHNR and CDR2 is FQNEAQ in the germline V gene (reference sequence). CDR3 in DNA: TGTGCCAGCAGCTTAGGACGCACAGGGCGGACTGAAGCTTTCTTT. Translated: CASSLGRTGRTEAFF.

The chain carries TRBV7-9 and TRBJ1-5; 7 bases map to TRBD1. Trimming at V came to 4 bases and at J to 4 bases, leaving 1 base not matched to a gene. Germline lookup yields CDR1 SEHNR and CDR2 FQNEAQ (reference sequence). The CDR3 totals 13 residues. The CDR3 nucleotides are TGTGCCAGCAGCTGGACAGGAAATCAGCCCCAGCATTTT. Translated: CASSWTGNQPQHF.

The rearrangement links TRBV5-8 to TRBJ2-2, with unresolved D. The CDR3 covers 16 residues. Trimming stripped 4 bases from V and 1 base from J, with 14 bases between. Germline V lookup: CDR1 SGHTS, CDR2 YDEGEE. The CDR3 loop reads CASSPLVALNTGELFF. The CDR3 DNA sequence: TGTGCCAGCAGCCCCTTAGTCGCTTTGAACACCGGGGAGCTGTTTTTT.

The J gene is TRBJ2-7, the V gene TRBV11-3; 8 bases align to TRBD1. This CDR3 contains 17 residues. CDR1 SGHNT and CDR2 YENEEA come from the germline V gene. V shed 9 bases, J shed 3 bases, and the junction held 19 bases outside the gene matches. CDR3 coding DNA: TGTGCCAGGTCGAGCTTCGGACAGGGCAGGGGTCTCTACGAGCAGTACTTC. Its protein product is CARSSFGQGRGLYEQYF. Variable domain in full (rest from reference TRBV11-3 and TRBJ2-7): EAGVVQSPRYKIIEKKQPVAFWCNPISGHNTLYWYLQNLGQGPELLIRYENEEAVDDSQLPKDRFSAERLKGVDSTLKIQPAELGDSAVYLCARSSFGQGRGLYEQYFGPGTRLTVT.

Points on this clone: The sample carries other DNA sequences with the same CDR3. This CDR3 reads CASSLGLAGGQETQYF. The CDR3 DNA is TGTGCCAGCAGCTTAGGACTAGCGGGGGGCCAAGAGACCCAGTACTTC. This chain joins TRBV7-9 and TRBJ2-5; 13 bases line up with TRBD2. Germline V gives CDR1 SEHNR, CDR2 FQNEAQ (reference sequence). The trim removed 1 base at V and 1 base at J, leaving 0 bases unmatched. The CDR3 contains 16 residues.

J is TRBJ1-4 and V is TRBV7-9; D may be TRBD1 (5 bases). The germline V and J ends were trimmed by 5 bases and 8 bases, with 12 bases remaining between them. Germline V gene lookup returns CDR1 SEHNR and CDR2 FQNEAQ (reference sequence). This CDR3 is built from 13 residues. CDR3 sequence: CASSRGSGEKLFF. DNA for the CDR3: TGTGCCAGCAGCCGGGGGTCTGGAGAAAAACTGTTTTTT. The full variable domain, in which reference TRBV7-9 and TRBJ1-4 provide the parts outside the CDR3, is DTGVSQNPRHKITKRGQNVTFRCDPISEHNRLYWYRQTLGQGPEFLTYFQNEAQLEKSRLLSDRFSAERPKGSFSTLEIQRTEQGDSAMYLCASSRGSGEKLFFGSGTQLSVL.

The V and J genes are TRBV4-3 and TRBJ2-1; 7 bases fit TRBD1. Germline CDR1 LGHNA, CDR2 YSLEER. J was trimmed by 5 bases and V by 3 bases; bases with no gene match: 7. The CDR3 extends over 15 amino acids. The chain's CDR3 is CASSHVDRDHNEQFF. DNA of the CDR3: TGCGCCAGCAGCCATGTTGACAGGGACCACAATGAGCAGTTCTTC.

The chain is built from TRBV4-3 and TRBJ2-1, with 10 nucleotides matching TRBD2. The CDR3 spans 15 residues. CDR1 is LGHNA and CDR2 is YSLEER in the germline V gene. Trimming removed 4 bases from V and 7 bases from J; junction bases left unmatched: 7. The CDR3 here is CASSLRLAGQNEQFF. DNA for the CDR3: TGCGCCAGCAGCCTGCGACTAGCGGGTCAGAATGAGCAGTTCTTC.

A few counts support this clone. CDR3 coding DNA: TGTGCCAGCAGTACAGGGGGAGGCCAGCCCCAGCATTTT. This encodes CASSTGGGQPQHF. The chain has TRBV6-2 or TRBV6-3 and TRBJ1-5; 8 bases line up with TRBD1. Germline assignment: CDR1 MNHEY and CDR2 SVGEGT. V lost 5 bases and J lost 7; bases outside the gene matches: 4. The CDR3 totals 13 residues.

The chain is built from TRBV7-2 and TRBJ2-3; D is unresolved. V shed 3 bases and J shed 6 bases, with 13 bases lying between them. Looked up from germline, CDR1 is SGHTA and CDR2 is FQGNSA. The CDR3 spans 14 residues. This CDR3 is CASSLIQAVDTQYF. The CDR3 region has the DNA TGTGCCAGCAGCTTGATTCAAGCTGTGGATACGCAGTATTTT. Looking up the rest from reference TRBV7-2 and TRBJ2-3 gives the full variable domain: GAGVSQSPSNKVTEKGKDVELRCDPISGHTALYWYRQSLGQGLEFLIYFQGNSAPDKSGLPSDRFSAERTGGSVSTLTIQRTQQEDSAVYLCASSLIQAVDTQYFGPGTRLTVL.

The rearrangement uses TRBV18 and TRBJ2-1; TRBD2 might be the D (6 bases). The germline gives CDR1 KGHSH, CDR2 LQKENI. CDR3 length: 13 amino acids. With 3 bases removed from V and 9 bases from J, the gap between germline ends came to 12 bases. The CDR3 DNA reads TGTGCCAGCTCACCGGGGTCGGAGGGTGAGCAGTTCTTC. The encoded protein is CASSPGSEGEQFF.

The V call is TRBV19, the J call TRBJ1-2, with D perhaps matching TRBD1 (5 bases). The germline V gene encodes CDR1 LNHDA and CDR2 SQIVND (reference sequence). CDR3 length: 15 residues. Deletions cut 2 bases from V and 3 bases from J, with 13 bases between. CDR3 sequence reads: CASSIQAGRHYGYTF. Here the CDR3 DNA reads TGTGCCAGTAGTATACAGGCGGGGCGGCACTATGGCTACACCTTC.

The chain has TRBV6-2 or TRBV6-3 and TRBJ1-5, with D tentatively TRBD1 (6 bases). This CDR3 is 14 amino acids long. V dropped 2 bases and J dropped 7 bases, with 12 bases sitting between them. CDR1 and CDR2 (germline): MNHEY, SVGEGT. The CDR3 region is CASSYGQGRQPQHF. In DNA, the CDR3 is TGTGCCAGCAGTTACGGCCAGGGGCGCCAGCCCCAGCATTTT.

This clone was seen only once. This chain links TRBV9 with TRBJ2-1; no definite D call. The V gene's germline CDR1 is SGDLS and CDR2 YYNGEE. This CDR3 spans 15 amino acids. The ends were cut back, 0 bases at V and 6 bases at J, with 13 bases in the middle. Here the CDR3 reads CASSVDHDISNEQFF. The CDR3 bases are TGTGCCAGCAGCGTAGACCACGACATAAGCAATGAGCAGTTCTTC.

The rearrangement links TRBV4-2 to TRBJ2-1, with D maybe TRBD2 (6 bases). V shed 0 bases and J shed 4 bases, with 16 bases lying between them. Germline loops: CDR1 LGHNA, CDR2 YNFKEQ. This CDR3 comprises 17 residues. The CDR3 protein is CASSQDPRLGGYNEQFF. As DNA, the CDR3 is TGTGCCAGCAGCCAAGACCCCAGGCTAGGAGGGTACAATGAGCAGTTCTTC.

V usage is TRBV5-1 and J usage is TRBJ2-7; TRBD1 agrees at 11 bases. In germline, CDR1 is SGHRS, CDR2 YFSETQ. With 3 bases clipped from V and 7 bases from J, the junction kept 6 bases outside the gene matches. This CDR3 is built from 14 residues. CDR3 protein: CASSSGTGGREQYF. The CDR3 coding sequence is TGCGCCAGCAGCTCCGGGACAGGGGGGAGAGAGCAGTACTTC. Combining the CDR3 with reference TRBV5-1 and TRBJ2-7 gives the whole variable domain KAGVTQTPRYLIKTRGQQVTLSCSPISGHRSVSWYQQTPGQGLQFLFEYFSETQRNKGNFPGRFSGRQFSNSRSEMNVSTLELGDSALYLCASSSGTGGREQYFGPGTRLTVT.